A single sample is the source of the 14 T cell receptor beta chains below, sequenced in a study of molecular identifiers for immune sequencing clone quantification. MiXCR was run by TCRdb on the PCR reads, yielding one entry per CDR3 protein. Found here are approximately 500,000 distinct CDR3 sequences, roughly 25% of them singletons; the top ten hold around 0.78%. Sequenced material: naive CD8+ T cells from blood, with Jurkat cell RNA spiked in. Subset indicated: FACS-sorted CD8+CD4-CCR7+CD45RA+ naive T cells. Receptors were obtained from a human donor in good health. Some libraries in this study had Jurkat cell RNA spiked in.

As for this clonotype: It may be a read error: a sequence one base away is much more abundant. The J gene is TRBJ1-1, the V gene TRBV25-1; no firm D call. The CDR3 is 11 residues long. CDR1 and CDR2 from the germline V gene are MGHDK and SYGVNS. The CDR3 spells CASSDPIKASF. The CDR3 nucleotides are TGTGCCAGCAGTGATCCGATCAAAGCCTCCTTT.

V usage is TRBV27 and J usage is TRBJ1-4; no firm D call. The V gene lost 2 bases and the J gene lost 12 bases, with 16 bases spanning the gap. There are 14 residues in the CDR3. Per germline, CDR1 MNHEY and CDR2 SMNVEV (reference sequence). Here the CDR3 DNA reads TGTGCCAGCAGTTTAACCCCCTCCGCGTTGGAACTGTTTTTT. Amino acid sequence: CASSLTPSALELFF. Complete variable domain (other parts from reference TRBV27 and TRBJ1-4): EAQVTQNPRYLITVTGKKLTVTCSQNMNHEYMSWYRQDPGLGLRQIYYSMNVEVTDKGDVPEGYKVSRKEKRNFPLILESPSPNQTSLYFCASSLTPSALELFFGSGTQLSVL.

This clonotype was seen only a few times. The chain has TRBV13 and TRBJ2-7; D is perhaps TRBD1 (6 bases). CDR1 PRHDT and CDR2 FYEKMQ come from the germline V gene (reference sequence). The CDR3 is 14 residues long. Trimming cost V 5 bases and J 3 bases, with 14 bases left between them. In DNA form, the CDR3 reads TGTGCCAGCAGCCCTCGGGACACTGTCTACGAGCAGTACTTC. Protein: CASSPRDTVYEQYF. Full variable domain (rest looked up from reference TRBV13 and TRBJ2-7): AAGVIQSPRHLIKEKRETATLKCYPIPRHDTVYWYQQGPGQDPQFLISFYEKMQSDKGSIPDRFSAQQFSDYHSELNMSSLELGDSALYFCASSPRDTVYEQYFGPGTRLTVT.

As for this clonotype: One end of the junction does not line up with germline, which may come from a read error. This chain links TRBV5-3 with TRBJ1-2; D may be TRBD1 (5 bases). TRBV5-3 is an open reading frame whose function is uncertain. CDR3 length: 15 residues. CDR3 bases: TGTGCCAGCAGCTTGGAATGGGGCGCTCCCTATGGCTACACCTTC. Protein product: CASSLEWGAPYGYTF.

Ten or more counts support this clonotype. V is TRBV6-5 and J is TRBJ1-3; D uncertain. Per the germline V gene, CDR1 is MNHEY and CDR2 is SVGAGI. Trimming removed 4 bases from V and 4 bases from J, with 8 bases in between. The CDR3 extends over 13 amino acids. The CDR3 nucleotides read TGTGCCAGCAGTTTGTATGAGGGAAACACCATATATTTT. Amino acid sequence: CASSLYEGNTIYF.

This clonotype occurred many times. V gene TRBV19 combines with J gene TRBJ2-7; 7 bases line up with TRBD2. V gave up 3 bases and J gave up 0 bases; unmatched junction bases: 8. The CDR3 runs 16 residues. CDR1 is LNHDA and CDR2 is SQIVND in the germline V gene (reference sequence). CDR3 in amino acids: CASSMEAGGSSYEQYF. CDR3 nucleotides: TGTGCCAGTAGTATGGAAGCGGGCGGGAGCTCCTACGAGCAGTACTTC.

Many counts were recorded for this clonotype. This chain joins TRBV28 and TRBJ2-3; 10 nucleotides match TRBD2. In germline, CDR1 is MDHEN, CDR2 SYDVKM. V dropped 1 base and J dropped 4; count of bases not matched to a gene: 8. The CDR3 runs 17 residues. CDR3 protein: CASSLFPGLAKADTQYF. The DNA of the CDR3 is TGTGCCAGCAGTTTATTCCCGGGACTAGCGAAAGCAGATACGCAGTATTTT.

This chain joins TRBV7-2 and TRBJ2-5; no reliable D call. The CDR3 length is 15 residues. Trimming removed 2 bases from V and 4 bases from J, with 14 bases in between. CDR1 and CDR2 (germline): SGHTA, FQGNSA. As DNA, the CDR3 is TGTGCCAGCAGCTTATTTCTAGAGGCATCAGAGACCCAGTACTTC. Translating it yields CASSLFLEASETQYF.

This clonotype was observed a handful of times. Written as DNA, the CDR3 is TGTGCCAGCAGTGACCTGACTAGCGGGAGGTCTAGCACAGATACGCAGTATTTT. Its protein product is CASSDLTSGRSSTDTQYF. The chain carries TRBV25-1 and TRBJ2-3; TRBD2 matches 13 bases. After removal of 3 bases from V and 0 bases from J, the junction contained 6 bases not matched to a gene. CDR1 and CDR2 from the germline V gene are MGHDK and SYGVNS. This CDR3 region has 18 residues.

Comment on this clonotype: A junction end diverges from the germline sequence, so it may reflect a read error. The rearrangement links TRBV7-7 to TRBJ2-5; D perhaps matches TRBD2 (5 bases). Germline CDR1 reads SSHAT; CDR2 reads FNYEAQ (reference sequence). The CDR3 loop spans 15 amino acids. The DNA for the CDR3 is TGTGCTAGCAGTCTAACCCCGGACCGGGGAGAGACCCAGTACTTC. Its protein is CASSLTPDRGETQYF.

For the CDR3, the DNA is TGTGCCTGGACCCTAGGGGCCTCGGACGAGCAGTACTTC. Its protein is CAWTLGASDEQYF. The rearrangement joins TRBV30 to TRBJ2-7; TRBD1 is a possible D gene (5 bases). V was shortened by 4 bases and J by 5 bases, with 15 bases between the two germline ends. The V gene's germline CDR1 is GTSNPN and CDR2 SVGIG (reference sequence). The CDR3 is 13 residues long.

This chain connects TRBV25-1 to TRBJ2-5; 9 bases line up with TRBD1. This CDR3 region has 16 residues. Germline trimming cut 6 bases from V and 1 base from J; bases unmatched to any gene: 9. Germline loops: CDR1 MGHDK, CDR2 SYGVNS. CDR3 sequence reads: CASSNGGTGLQETQYF. In nucleotides, the CDR3 is TGTGCCAGCAGCAATGGGGGGACAGGGCTCCAAGAGACCCAGTACTTC.

In this sample, this clonotype turned up a few times. The chain carries TRBV19 and TRBJ2-5, with D uncertain. The CDR3 consists of 15 residues. CDR1 is LNHDA, CDR2 SQIVND, per germline (reference sequence). V lost 4 bases and J lost 4, with 16 bases in between. CDR3 bases: TGTGCCAGTAGTACCACCTGGACGGAATCAGAGACCCAGTACTTC. Translating it yields CASSTTWTESETQYF.

Concerning this clonotype itself: A much more abundant neighbour one base away suggests this may be a read error. The V call is TRBV25-1, the J call TRBJ2-3, with 7 bases that match TRBD2. The germline V gene has CDR1 MGHDK and CDR2 SYGVNS. CDR3 length: 16 residues. CDR3 residues: CAGSEILSGSTDTQYF. In nucleotides, the CDR3 is TGTGCCGGCAGTGAAATTCTTAGCGGGAGCACAGATACGCAGTATTTT. The variable domain in full, completed from reference TRBV25-1 and TRBJ2-3, reads EADIYQTPRYLVIGTGKKITLECSQTMGHDKMYWYQQDPGMELHLIHYSYGVNSTEKGDLSSESTVSRIRTEHFPLTLESARPSHTSQYLCAGSEILSGSTDTQYFGPGTRLTVL.